The present entry profiles one TCR beta chain with its context. Sequenced by immunoSEQ multiplex PCR; TCRdb stores in-frame clones only, minus some. This table has 65,000 to 90,000 clones, approximately 90% appearing once. The data were taken from a study of T cell responses to AZD1222 COVID-19 vaccine. The ends were cut back, 3 bases at V and 9 bases at J, with 12 bases in the middle. CDR1 and CDR2 from the germline V gene are GTSNPN and SVGIG (reference sequence). This CDR3 is built from 13 residues. This specimen was peripheral blood, taken on day 0 of AZD1222 vaccination. V and J are TRBV30 and TRBJ1-6; D gene uncertain. The receptor was derived from an adult in good health. The chain's CDR3 is CAWSRQVGSPLHF. CDR3 coding DNA: TGTGCCTGGAGCAGGCAGGTGGGTTCACCCCTCCACTTT.